This entry describes one T cell receptor beta chain. Its cognate antigen is unknown. Deep was the level used in running the assay. Produced via immunoSEQ multiplex PCR; TCRdb's table is partial and in-frame only. The sample holds some 1,900,000 clones, approximately 95% seen once. The record originates from a study of shared clonotypes between healthy human individuals. The CDR3 is 11 amino acids. Trimming took 5 bases from V and 9 from J, leaving 11 bases between them. Per the germline V gene, CDR1 is SEHNR and CDR2 is FQNEAQ (reference sequence). Naive CD8 cells lacked CD45RO, underwent positive selection for CCR7 and left out terminally differentiated effector memory CD45RA+ cells. Notes on the study in general: Non-shared clonotypes displayed generation probabilities falling below those of clonotypes present in all four donors.

This chain links TRBV7-9 with TRBJ2-7; D not certain. Sequencing was done on a sample of naive CD8+ T cells sorted from blood. The source of this sequence is a young man in good health. CDR3 DNA: TGTGCCAGCAGCAGAGAACACGGGCAGTACTTC. It codes for CASSREHGQYF. Full variable domain (rest looked up from reference TRBV7-9 and TRBJ2-7): DTGVSQNPRHKITKRGQNVTFRCDPISEHNRLYWYRQTLGQGPEFLTYFQNEAQLEKSRLLSDRFSAERPKGSFSTLEIQRTEQGDSAMYLCASSREHGQYFGPGTRLTVT.